This T cell receptor beta chain stems from a study of T cell responses to AZD1222 COVID-19 vaccine. This clone came up a few times. Antigen: not known. Study-wide points: Spike-specific TCR repertoires showed rising breadth and depth after two AZD1222 doses. Nearly half of spike-specific TCRs reportedly go after variant regions that carry no mutations.

This CDR3 has 13 amino acids. Germline V gene data show CDR1 as SGHTA and CDR2 as FQGTGA. V dropped 5 bases and J dropped 5 bases, with 12 bases sitting between them. Profiled with immunoSEQ multiplex PCR; TCRdb holds only in-frame clones, not every one. The sample holds 80,000 or so clones, roughly 85% seen once. The chain couples TRBV7-3 to TRBJ1-2; perhaps TRBD1 as D (5 bases). This TCR was sampled from an adult in good health. Sequenced here: peripheral blood, sampled on day 0 of AZD1222 vaccination. This CDR3 reads CASSEGTDYGYTF. CDR3 nucleotide sequence: TGTGCCAGCAGCGAAGGGACCGATTATGGCTACACCTTC. Full variable domain (rest looked up from reference TRBV7-3 and TRBJ1-2): GAGVSQTPSNKVTEKGKYVELRCDPISGHTALYWYRQSLGQGPEFLIYFQGTGAADDSGLPNDRFFAVRPEGSVSTLKIQRTERGDSAVYLCASSEGTDYGYTFGSGTRLTVV.